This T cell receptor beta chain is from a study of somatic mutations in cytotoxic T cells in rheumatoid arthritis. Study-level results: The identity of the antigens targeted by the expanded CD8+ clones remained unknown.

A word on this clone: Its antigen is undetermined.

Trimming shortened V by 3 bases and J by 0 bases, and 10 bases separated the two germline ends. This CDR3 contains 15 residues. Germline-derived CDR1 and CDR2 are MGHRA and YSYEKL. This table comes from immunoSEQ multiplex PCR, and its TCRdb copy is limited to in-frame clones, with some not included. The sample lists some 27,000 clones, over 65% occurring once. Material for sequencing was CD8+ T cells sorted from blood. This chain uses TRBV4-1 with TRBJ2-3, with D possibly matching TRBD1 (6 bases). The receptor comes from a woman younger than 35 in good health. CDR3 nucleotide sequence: TGCGCCAGCAGCCAGCGGACAGCTAGCACAGATACGCAGTATTTT. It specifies CASSQRTASTDTQYF.